A single sample gave rise to the 25 T cell receptor beta chains below, sequenced in a study of T cells after yellow fever vaccination. TCRdb called the 5' RACE reads again in MiXCR, with one record for every CDR3 protein. This table holds approximately 610,000 distinct CDR3 sequences, less than 20% found once. The sample was PBMCs, taken around 5 days after the first yellow fever vaccination. The source is a man between 18 and 35 years old who received the YFV17D yellow fever vaccine.

The chain carries TRBV6-1 and TRBJ2-7; 10 bases are shared with TRBD1. Germline V gene sequence: CDR1 MNHNS, CDR2 SASEGT. The CDR3 has 14 amino acids. V was clipped by 7 bases and J by 4 bases; unmatched bases: 7. The CDR3 is CASTPGQGPYEQYF. CDR3 DNA sequence: TGTGCCAGCACCCCGGGACAGGGGCCTTACGAGCAGTACTTC.

The rearrangement uses TRBV20-1 and TRBJ2-5, with 9 nucleotides matching TRBD2. This CDR3 is built from 15 residues. Germline lookup yields CDR1 DFQATT and CDR2 SNEGSKA (reference sequence). The J segment lost 4 bases and the V segment lost 1 base, leaving 7 bases of the junction unmatched. The CDR3: CSARAPAGGLETQYF. The CDR3 region has the DNA TGCAGTGCTAGAGCCCCGGCGGGGGGGTTAGAGACCCAGTACTTC.

This sequence joins TRBV11-3 and TRBJ2-1, with unresolved D. CDR1 and CDR2 from the germline V gene are SGHNT and YENEEA. V lost 4 bases and J lost 5, with 9 bases in between. The CDR3 contains 13 residues. The CDR3 sequence: CASSSPQNNEQFF. The CDR3, as DNA: TGTGCCAGCAGCTCCCCCCAAAACAATGAGCAGTTCTTC.

V is TRBV7-3 and J is TRBJ1-1; 10 positions agree with TRBD1. Germline CDR1 and CDR2: SGHTA and FQGTGA. Losses at the gene ends were 5 bases for V and 3 bases for J; bases not matched to a gene: 6. This CDR3 spans 15 amino acids. CDR3 DNA: TGTGCCAGCAGCGAGACAGGGGGCATGTACACTGAAGCTTTCTTT. This sequence encodes CASSETGGMYTEAFF.

The CDR3: CASSLLHTQETQYF. CDR3 in DNA: TGTGCCAGCAGCTTACTCCACACGCAAGAGACCCAGTACTTC. The genes are TRBV13 and TRBJ2-5; D uncertain. The CDR3 contains 14 residues. V gave up 2 bases and J gave up 2 bases, with 9 bases separating them. Per germline, CDR1 PRHDT and CDR2 FYEKMQ (reference sequence).

This clonotype has only a few counts. This sequence joins TRBV4-2 and TRBJ2-4; 7 bases match TRBD2. The J segment lost 0 bases and the V segment lost 3 bases, leaving 8 bases of the junction unmatched. The germline CDR1 and CDR2 sequences are LGHNA and YNFKEQ. This CDR3 has 17 amino acids. The CDR3 sequence is CASSQALAALAKNIQYF. CDR3 DNA sequence: TGTGCCAGCAGCCAGGCTCTAGCGGCCCTAGCCAAAAACATTCAGTACTTC.

Ten or more counts support this clonotype. The chain couples TRBV7-3 to TRBJ1-1; 8 positions match TRBD1. After removal of 5 bases from V and 9 bases from J, the junction contained 8 bases not matched to a gene. The CDR3 loop spans 13 amino acids. Germline V gene sequence: CDR1 SGHTA, CDR2 FQGTGA. DNA of the CDR3: TGTGCCAGCAGCCTAGGGACAGGCGGAAAAGCTTTCTTT. Translating gives CASSLGTGGKAFF.

J is TRBJ2-3 and V is TRBV6-5; maybe TRBD2 (6 bases). V lost 3 bases to trimming and J lost 2 bases, with 15 bases between them. Germline loops: CDR1 MNHEY, CDR2 SVGAGI. The CDR3 totals 16 residues. Here the CDR3 reads CASSYGGIWDTDTQYF. CDR3 bases: TGTGCCAGCAGTTATGGGGGGATATGGGACACAGATACGCAGTATTTT.

This clonotype was picked up a small number of times. The V gene is TRBV20-1, the J gene TRBJ1-1; 8 positions agree with TRBD1. J lost 0 bases, V lost 4 bases, and 7 bases had no gene match. CDR3 size: 15 residues. CDR1 DFQATT and CDR2 SNEGSKA come from the germline V gene (reference sequence). The CDR3 loop reads CSATYGDRMNTEAFF. The CDR3 region has the DNA TGCAGTGCTACTTATGGGGACAGGATGAACACTGAAGCTTTCTTT.

Only a few counts were recorded for this clonotype. The rearrangement links TRBV6-2 or TRBV6-3 to TRBJ2-3; TRBD2 matches at 9 bases. Trimming took 5 bases from V and 3 from J; bases not matched to a gene: 9. The CDR3 sequence is 16 residues long. CDR1 and CDR2 from the germline V gene are MNHEY and SVGEGT. As DNA, the CDR3 is TGTGCCAGCAGTCTGCCTGGCGGGGGGGCAACAGATACGCAGTATTTT. Amino acids: CASSLPGGGATDTQYF.

This clonotype was detected a few times. J is TRBJ1-6 and V is TRBV27; perhaps TRBD1 as D (5 bases). V was cut by 5 bases and J by 8 bases, with 19 bases left in between. The CDR3 length is 16 residues. Germline values: CDR1 MNHEY, CDR2 SMNVEV (reference sequence). The DNA of the CDR3 is TGTGCCAGCAGTACCCGGGACCCCACCGCGGATTCACCCCTCCACTTT. Translated: CASSTRDPTADSPLHF.

The gene calls are TRBV7-2 and TRBJ2-1; possibly TRBD1 or TRBD2 for D (5 bases each). V was clipped by 1 base and J by 5 bases, with 15 bases between them. CDR1 and CDR2 (germline): SGHTA, FQGNSA. The CDR3 loop spans 16 amino acids. The CDR3, as DNA: TGTGCCAGCAGCTTAGGGGTTCGGGGCTTCGACAATGAGCAGTTCTTC. Its translation: CASSLGVRGFDNEQFF.

The genes are TRBV7-2 and TRBJ2-7, with 7 bases fitting TRBD2. Germline trimming cut 3 bases from V and 2 bases from J; bases unmatched to any gene: 10. The CDR3 is 16 residues long. Germline CDR1 reads SGHTA; CDR2 reads FQGNSA. The CDR3 DNA is TGTGCCAGCAGCTTGAGCGGGATCGTGGGTGCCTACGAGCAGTACTTC. Amino acid sequence: CASSLSGIVGAYEQYF.

This clonotype was detected a few times. The genes are TRBV7-9 and TRBJ1-5; tentative D call: TRBD1 (5 bases). This CDR3 is 14 amino acids long. Germline CDR1 reads SEHNR; CDR2 reads FQNEAQ (reference sequence). V was shortened by 0 bases and J by 2 bases, with 5 bases between the two germline ends. The CDR3 DNA reads TGTGCCAGCAGCTTAGCGGGGCGCAATCAGCCCCAGCATTTT. Translation gives CASSLAGRNQPQHF.

The chain combines TRBV2 with TRBJ2-3; D is unresolved. The ends were cut back, 10 bases at V and 3 bases at J, with 5 bases in the middle. CDR1 is SNHLY and CDR2 is FYNNEI in the germline V gene. The CDR3 consists of 10 residues. CDR3 bases: TGTGCCAAAATAACAGATACGCAGTATTTT. This sequence encodes CAKITDTQYF.

The chain couples TRBV5-1 to TRBJ2-7; no definite D call. The CDR3 runs 8 residues. The V gene's germline CDR1 is SGHRS and CDR2 YFSETQ. The CDR3 here is CASSLLSV. The DNA of the CDR3 is TGCGCCAGCAGCTTGCTCAGCGTC.

The genes are TRBV27 and TRBJ2-7; D is perhaps TRBD2 (6 bases). The CDR3 runs 14 residues. The germline gives CDR1 MNHEY, CDR2 SMNVEV (reference sequence). V was cut by 5 bases and J by 2 bases, with 13 bases left in between. This chain's CDR3 is CASSPGGNAYEQYF. CDR3 DNA: TGTGCCAGCAGTCCCGGGGGAAACGCCTACGAGCAGTACTTC.

This chain connects TRBV20-1 to TRBJ1-6; possibly TRBD1 for D (6 bases). The CDR3 sequence is 14 residues long. CDR1 DFQATT and CDR2 SNEGSKA come from the germline V gene (reference sequence). V dropped 6 bases and J dropped 3 bases, with 12 bases sitting between them. The CDR3 DNA reads as TGCAGTGCAAGACAGGCGATCTATAATTCACCCCTCCACTTT. This codes for CSARQAIYNSPLHF.

The chain uses TRBV7-9 and TRBJ1-3, with D hard to call. The CDR3 runs to 16 residues. Germline lookup yields CDR1 SEHNR and CDR2 FQNEAQ (reference sequence). Trimming removed 1 base from V and 3 bases from J, with 13 bases in between. The CDR3 coding sequence is TGTGCCAGCAGCTTAGAGGGCCCGAGTTTTGGAAACACCATATATTTT. This sequence encodes CASSLEGPSFGNTIYF.

The sample holds a few counts of this clonotype. The rearrangement links TRBV4-3 to TRBJ2-3, with 11 bases identical to TRBD2. The length of the CDR3 is 17 residues. V lost 1 base and J lost 5; bases outside the gene matches: 8. Germline loops: CDR1 LGHNA, CDR2 YSLEER. The CDR3 nucleotides are TGCGCCAGCAGCCAAGTACTACTAGCGGGGGTTGAAGATACGCAGTATTTT. Translated: CASSQVLLAGVEDTQYF.

This clonotype was seen at least ten times. V gene TRBV12-3 or TRBV12-4 combines with J gene TRBJ1-3; maybe TRBD1 (6 bases). This CDR3 comprises 15 residues. The V end lost 3 bases, the J end lost 2 bases, and 11 bases lay between the germline ends. The CDR3 loop is CASSFQGQTGNTIYF. The DNA of the CDR3 is TGTGCCAGCAGTTTTCAGGGACAAACTGGAAACACCATATATTTT.

This chain connects TRBV4-3 to TRBJ1-1; D uncertain. V gave up 9 bases and J gave up 1 base, with 12 bases separating them. The CDR3 consists of 13 residues. The germline gives CDR1 LGHNA, CDR2 YSLEER. CDR3 bases: TGCGCCAGTCAGATTTGGGGGAACACTGAAGCTTTCTTT. Protein product: CASQIWGNTEAFF.

V and J are TRBV7-3 and TRBJ2-2; D is perhaps TRBD2 (6 bases). CDR1 and CDR2 (germline): SGHTA, FQGTGA. Trimming shortened V by 2 bases and J by 8 bases, and 9 bases separated the two germline ends. The CDR3 is 13 residues long. The DNA of the CDR3 is TGTGCCAGCAGCTTACAGGGAGGTGGGGAGCTGTTTTTT. Its translation is CASSLQGGGELFF.

The table lists this clonotype with a few counts. The chain joins TRBV5-1 to TRBJ2-1, with D tentatively TRBD1 or TRBD2 (5 bases each). V lost 0 bases to trimming and J lost 0 bases, with 16 bases between them. The CDR3 has 18 residues. Germline CDR1 reads SGHRS; CDR2 reads YFSETQ. The CDR3, as DNA: TGCGCCAGCAGCTTGGAGGGACGGCTGGAATACTCCTACAATGAGCAGTTCTTC. It encodes CASSLEGRLEYSYNEQFF.

This rearrangement joins TRBV7-6 to TRBJ1-4; TRBD1 might be the D (6 bases). Germline loops: CDR1 SGHVS, CDR2 FNYEAQ. The ends were cut back, 4 bases at V and 0 bases at J, with 15 bases in the middle. The CDR3 is 17 residues long. CDR3 sequence reads: CASSSTWRQATNEKLFF. In DNA, the CDR3 is TGTGCCAGCAGCTCAACATGGAGACAGGCAACTAATGAAAAACTGTTTTTT.